This is a list of T cell receptor beta chains from one sample in a study of OX40 agonist ivuxolimab in advanced cancers. Assay used: immunoSEQ multiplex PCR; TCRdb lists only in-frame clones, some missing. The sample shows around 81,000 clones, around 84% of them seen only once. Sequenced here: CD4+ or CD8+ T cells sorted from blood, sampled in a trial of the OX40 agonist ivuxolimab. The receptors stem from an adult with an advanced solid tumor such as melanoma, head and neck, liver or kidney cancer. The CDR3 runs from the conserved cysteine through the conserved F or W. The order of the fields is clone size, V gene, J gene, CDR3 protein. The listing skips clone size in some rows; elsewhere it reads once, few, many or a size class.

abundance: -; v_gene: TRBV28; j_gene: TRBJ2-1; CDR3aa: CASSFPTSAVYNEQFF
abundance: -; v_gene: TRBV10-1; j_gene: TRBJ2-3; CDR3aa: CASSDGPDTQYF
abundance: -; v_gene: TRBV6-5; j_gene: TRBJ2-5; CDR3aa: CASSYGPGTIGETQYF
abundance: -; v_gene: TRBV18; j_gene: TRBJ2-7; CDR3aa: CASSPALAGGGEQYF
abundance: -; v_gene: TRBV7-9; j_gene: TRBJ1-3; CDR3aa: CASSLLGALSGNTIYF
abundance: -; v_gene: TRBV9; j_gene: TRBJ1-4; CDR3aa: CASSPGPRPENEKLFF
abundance: -; v_gene: TRBV4-1; j_gene: -; CDR3aa: CASSQVYNEQFF
abundance: -; v_gene: TRBV19; j_gene: TRBJ1-1; CDR3aa: CASSIDPEAGTEAFF
abundance: -; v_gene: TRBV4-3; j_gene: TRBJ2-1; CDR3aa: CASSQDSDWSSYNEQFF
abundance: -; v_gene: TRBV11-3; j_gene: TRBJ1-1; CDR3aa: CASSLAPGNTEAFF
abundance: -; v_gene: TRBV27; j_gene: TRBJ2-5; CDR3aa: CASSPQTSLAQYF
abundance: -; v_gene: TRBV27; j_gene: TRBJ2-7; CDR3aa: CASSLQGSYEQYF
abundance: -; v_gene: TRBV4-3; j_gene: TRBJ2-4; CDR3aa: CASSQDLARRNIQYF
abundance: -; v_gene: TRBV19; j_gene: TRBJ2-1; CDR3aa: CASRDQAGKQFF
abundance: -; v_gene: TRBV2; j_gene: TRBJ1-4; CDR3aa: CASGRQGAWGNEKLFF
abundance: -; v_gene: TRBV28; j_gene: TRBJ1-4; CDR3aa: CASSLAPGEGATNEKLFF
abundance: once; v_gene: TRBV9; j_gene: TRBJ2-2; CDR3aa: CASSVGRRNTGELFF